This entry concerns a single T cell receptor (beta chain). No antigen is known for it. PCR was performed using 60 Vbeta and 13 Jbeta primers. The repertoire was sequenced with immunoSEQ multiplex PCR; TCRdb's copy has only in-frame clones and lacks some. The sample table sets out roughly 65,000 clones. These data originate in a study of cytomegalovirus exposure and HLA in healthy donors. Germline CDR1 reads SGDLS; CDR2 reads YYNGEE. Deletions cut 3 bases from V and 5 bases from J, with 14 bases between. This CDR3 comprises 14 residues. Study-level results: A later analysis linked fewer than 20,000 TCR beta sequences to HLA alleles at 0.05 false discovery rate.

The chain joins TRBV9 to TRBJ1-2; TRBD1 is a possible D gene (6 bases). The sequencing sample was made of PBMCs. The receptor comes from a boy aged 5 to 17 in good health and CMV-seronegative. For the CDR3, the DNA is TGTGCCAGCAGCGGGCTAGGGACAAAGTATGGCTACACCTTC. As protein: CASSGLGTKYGYTF.